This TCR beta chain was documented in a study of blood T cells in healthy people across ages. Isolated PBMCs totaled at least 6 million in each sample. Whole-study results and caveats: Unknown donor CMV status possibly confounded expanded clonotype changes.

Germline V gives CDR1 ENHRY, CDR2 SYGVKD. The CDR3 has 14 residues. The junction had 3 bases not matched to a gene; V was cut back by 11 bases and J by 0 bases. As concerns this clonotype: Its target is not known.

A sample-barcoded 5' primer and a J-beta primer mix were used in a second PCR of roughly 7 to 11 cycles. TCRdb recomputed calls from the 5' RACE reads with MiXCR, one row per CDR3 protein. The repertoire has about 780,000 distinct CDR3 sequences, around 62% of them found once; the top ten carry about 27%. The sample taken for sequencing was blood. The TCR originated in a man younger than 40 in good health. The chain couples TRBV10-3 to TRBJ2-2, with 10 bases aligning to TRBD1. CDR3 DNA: TGTGCCGTCGGACAGGGGGCGAACACCGGGGAGCTGTTTTTT. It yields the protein CAVGQGANTGELFF.